Shown below are 14 T cell receptor beta chains from a single sample sequenced in a study of Graves' ophthalmopathy and Graves' hyperthyroidism. For repertoire sequencing, the TCR beta CDR3 regions were amplified from RNA transcripts. The first round was an RT-PCR with HTBI primers, and the second round was a multiplex PCR. TCRdb redid the calling of the multiplex PCR reads with MiXCR, one entry per CDR3 protein. This sample has almost 400,000 distinct CDR3 sequences, with about 18% found just once. The sample consisted of peripheral blood. These receptors were collected from a woman younger than 35 with Graves' ophthalmopathy.

This clonotype was observed at least ten times. This chain links TRBV10-3 with TRBJ1-1; no reliable D call. Trimming shortened V by 2 bases and J by 2 bases, and 9 bases separated the two germline ends. Germline V CDR1 and CDR2: ENHRY, SYGVKD. The CDR3 runs 14 residues. CDR3 residues: CAISETSINTEAFF. CDR3 bases: TGTGCCATCAGTGAGACAAGTATAAACACTGAAGCTTTCTTT.

In this sample, this clonotype turned up many times. The chain is built from TRBV10-3 and TRBJ1-6; 7 nucleotides agree with TRBD1. CDR1 and CDR2 from the germline V gene are ENHRY and SYGVKD. Trimming at V came to 3 bases and at J to 10 bases, leaving 6 bases not matched to a gene. This CDR3 comprises 14 residues. The CDR3 here is CAISEEGAGSPLHF. The CDR3 DNA sequence: TGTGCCATCAGTGAAGAGGGGGCTGGATCACCCCTCCACTTT.

This clonotype was detected once. V is TRBV28 and J is TRBJ2-4, with a possible D match to TRBD1 (6 bases). The V end was cut by 5 bases, the J end by 6 bases, with 17 bases between. Germline V CDR1 and CDR2: MDHEN, SYDVKM. The CDR3 has 15 residues. The DNA for the CDR3 is TGTGCCAGCAGTCTCACAAAGGGGGAGTTAAACATTCAGTACTTC. Amino acid sequence: CASSLTKGELNIQYF.

This clonotype came up many times. The chain employs TRBV10-1 and TRBJ1-5, with D perhaps matching TRBD1 (5 bases). Germline CDR1 and CDR2: WNHNN and SYGVQD (reference sequence). The CDR3 runs 15 residues. With 5 bases removed from V and 3 bases from J, the gap between germline ends came to 14 bases. The CDR3 DNA follows: TGCGCCAGCAGTAACCAGGGATGCGACAATCAGCCCCAGCATTTT. This codes for CASSNQGCDNQPQHF.

There are a few counts of this clonotype. The chain is built from TRBV4-1 and TRBJ1-2; TRBD1 might be the D (6 bases). Germline assignment: CDR1 MGHRA and CDR2 YSYEKL. The length of the CDR3 is 14 residues. The germline V and J ends were trimmed by 2 bases and 4 bases, with 11 bases remaining between them. The CDR3 is CASSQPDSIYGYTF. In DNA form, the CDR3 reads TGCGCCAGCAGCCAACCGGACAGCATCTATGGCTACACCTTC.

This clonotype was observed many times. J is TRBJ1-2 and V is TRBV12-3 or TRBV12-4, with D maybe TRBD1 (5 bases). Trimming took off 2 bases at V and 4 bases at J, with 17 bases between the two ends. The CDR3 extends over 16 amino acids. The DNA for the CDR3 is TGTGCCAGCAGTTTATACCGGGACCGGCACTCCTATGGCTACACCTTC. Encoded protein: CASSLYRDRHSYGYTF.

This clonotype has more than one count but fewer than ten. This sequence may be a read error, since a much larger clone differs from it by one base. The chain links TRBV7-9 to TRBJ1-5; the match to TRBD1 covers 8 bases. The CDR3 loop spans 15 amino acids. The V gene's germline CDR1 is SEHNR and CDR2 FQNEAQ (reference sequence). The V and J ends lost 7 bases and 6 bases, in that order; junction bases with no gene match: 11. In DNA form, the CDR3 reads TGTGCCAGCATCACCGGACAGGGCATCGGTCAGCCCCAGCATTTT. It codes for CASITGQGIGQPQHF.

The gene calls are TRBV28 and TRBJ1-5; 7 bases map to TRBD1. V gave up 6 bases and J gave up 6 bases; unmatched junction bases: 11. This CDR3 spans 15 amino acids. Germline V CDR1 and CDR2: MDHEN, SYDVKM. The chain's CDR3 is CASSRRRGQGQPQHF. The CDR3 nucleotides read TGTGCCAGCAGCCGACGGAGGGGGCAGGGTCAGCCCCAGCATTTT.

The rearrangement joins TRBV11-1 to TRBJ2-5, with a weak D call TRBD2 (6 bases). Trimming left V 5 bases short and J 0 bases short, with 28 bases between. The germline gives CDR1 SGHAT, CDR2 FQDESV (reference sequence). There are 20 residues in the CDR3. As DNA, the CDR3 is TGTGCCAGCAGCAGAGGAGGGATAGGTAATTCCATTAAGTACCAAGAGACCCAGTACTTC. It encodes CASSRGGIGNSIKYQETQYF. The entire variable domain, with the rest obtained from reference TRBV11-1 and TRBJ2-5, is as follows: EAEVAQSPRYKITEKSQAVAFWCDPISGHATLYWYRQILGQGPELLVQFQDESVVDDSQLPKDRFSAERLKGVDSTLKIQPAELGDSAMYLCASSRGGIGNSIKYQETQYFGPGTRLLVL.

This clonotype was seen repeatedly, ten times or more. CDR3 DNA: TGTGCCAGCAGCTTGCCAACAGGGAGCGAGCAGTACTTC. This encodes CASSLPTGSEQYF. J is TRBJ2-7 and V is TRBV7-2, with TRBD1 as a possible D gene (6 bases). The germline V and J ends were trimmed by 3 bases and 6 bases, with 12 bases remaining between them. CDR3 length equals 13 residues. Germline CDR1 reads SGHTA; CDR2 reads FQGNSA.

This clonotype was seen at least ten times. The chain links TRBV6-2 or TRBV6-3 to TRBJ1-1; D is unresolved. CDR1 is MNHEY and CDR2 is SVGEGT in the germline V gene. This CDR3 has 18 amino acids. V was cut by 0 bases and J by 4 bases, with 21 bases left in between. The CDR3 DNA sequence: TGTGCCAGCAGTTACTCTTCGCAGGTCGGGGATTGTGGCACTGAAGCTTTCTTT. It translates to CASSYSSQVGDCGTEAFF.

The sample holds a few counts of this clonotype. At one end, the junction sequence differs from germline, possibly due to a read error. The rearrangement joins TRBV3-1 to TRBJ2-2; D perhaps matches TRBD2 (5 bases). The germline V gene encodes CDR1 LGHDT and CDR2 YNNKEL (reference sequence). The CDR3 consists of 12 residues. CDR3 in DNA: TGTGCCAGCAGCGGGAACACCGGGGAGCTGTCTTTT. Its protein product is CASSGNTGELSF.

This clonotype was found many times. The chain joins TRBV12-3 or TRBV12-4 to TRBJ1-5; a possible D gene is TRBD1 (5 bases). V lost 5 bases and J 0 bases, leaving 14 bases between the germline ends. The CDR3 length is 16 residues. CDR3 amino acids: CASSMGPTYSNQPQHF. The CDR3 DNA sequence: TGTGCCAGCAGTATGGGACCGACATATAGCAATCAGCCCCAGCATTTT.

Ten or more counts support this clonotype. The chain carries TRBV4-3 and TRBJ2-7; perhaps TRBD2 as D (6 bases). V lost 1 base and J 0 bases, leaving 10 bases between the germline ends. This CDR3 is built from 15 residues. Germline V lookup: CDR1 LGHNA, CDR2 YSLEER. The CDR3 DNA reads as TGCGCCAGCAGCCAAGCTGGAGGGGACTCCTACGAGCAGTACTTC. Protein product: CASSQAGGDSYEQYF.